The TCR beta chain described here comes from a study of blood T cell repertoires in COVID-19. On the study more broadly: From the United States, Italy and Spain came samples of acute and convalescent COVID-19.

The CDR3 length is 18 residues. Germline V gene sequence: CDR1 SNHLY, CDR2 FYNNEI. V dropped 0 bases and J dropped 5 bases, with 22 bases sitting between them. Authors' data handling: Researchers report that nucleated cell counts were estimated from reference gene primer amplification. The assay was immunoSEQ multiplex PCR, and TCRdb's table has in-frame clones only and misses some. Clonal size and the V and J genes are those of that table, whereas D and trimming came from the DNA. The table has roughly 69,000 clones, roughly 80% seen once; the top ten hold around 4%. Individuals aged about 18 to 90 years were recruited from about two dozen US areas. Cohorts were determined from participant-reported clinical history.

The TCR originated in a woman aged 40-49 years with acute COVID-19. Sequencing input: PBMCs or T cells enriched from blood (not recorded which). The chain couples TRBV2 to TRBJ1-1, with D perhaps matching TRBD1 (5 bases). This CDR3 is CASSEARLGGRRGTEAFF. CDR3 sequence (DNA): TGTGCCAGCAGTGAAGCTCGGTTGGGGGGTCGGCGTGGGACTGAAGCTTTCTTT.